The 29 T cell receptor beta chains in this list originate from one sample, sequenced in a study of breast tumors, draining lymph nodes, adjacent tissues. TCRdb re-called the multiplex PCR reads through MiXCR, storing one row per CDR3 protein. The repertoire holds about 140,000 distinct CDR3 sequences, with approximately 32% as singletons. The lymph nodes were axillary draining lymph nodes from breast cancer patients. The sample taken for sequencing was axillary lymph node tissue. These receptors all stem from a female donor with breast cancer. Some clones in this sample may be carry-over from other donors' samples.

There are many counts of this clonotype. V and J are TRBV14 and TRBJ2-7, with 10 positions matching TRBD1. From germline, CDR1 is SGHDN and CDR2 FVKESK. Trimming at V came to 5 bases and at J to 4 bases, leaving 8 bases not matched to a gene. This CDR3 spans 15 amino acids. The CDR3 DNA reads TGTGCCAGCAGCAGACCGGGACAGGGGATTTACGAGCAGTACTTC. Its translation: CASSRPGQGIYEQYF.

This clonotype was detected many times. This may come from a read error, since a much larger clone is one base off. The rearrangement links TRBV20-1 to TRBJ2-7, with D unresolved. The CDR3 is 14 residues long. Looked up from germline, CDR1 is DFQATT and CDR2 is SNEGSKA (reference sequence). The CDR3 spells CSARIRAPSSEQYF. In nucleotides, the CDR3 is TGCAGTGCTAGAATACGGGCCCCTTCCTCCGAGCAGTACTTC.

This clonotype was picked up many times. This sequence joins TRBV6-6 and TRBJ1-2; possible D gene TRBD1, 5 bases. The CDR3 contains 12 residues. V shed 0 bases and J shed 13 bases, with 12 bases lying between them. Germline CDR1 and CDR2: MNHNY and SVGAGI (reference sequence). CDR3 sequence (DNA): TGTGCCAGCAGTTACTCAGAAGGGGCTGCCACCTTC. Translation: CASSYSEGAATF.

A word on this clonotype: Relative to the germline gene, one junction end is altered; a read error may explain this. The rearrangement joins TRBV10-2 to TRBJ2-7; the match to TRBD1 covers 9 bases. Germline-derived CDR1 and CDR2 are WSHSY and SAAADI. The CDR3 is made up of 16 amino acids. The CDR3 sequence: CASSELRDRGIGELYF. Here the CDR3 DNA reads TGCGCCAGCAGTGAGTTACGCGACAGGGGGATCGGGGAGCTGTACTTC.

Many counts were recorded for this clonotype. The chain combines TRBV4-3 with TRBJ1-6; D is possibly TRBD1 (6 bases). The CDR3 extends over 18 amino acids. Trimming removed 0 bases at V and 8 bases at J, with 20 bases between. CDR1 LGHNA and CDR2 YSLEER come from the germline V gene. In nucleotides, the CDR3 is TGCGCCAGCAGCCAAGATTTGGGACAAAAAATATTGGATTCACCCCTCCACTTT. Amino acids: CASSQDLGQKILDSPLHF.

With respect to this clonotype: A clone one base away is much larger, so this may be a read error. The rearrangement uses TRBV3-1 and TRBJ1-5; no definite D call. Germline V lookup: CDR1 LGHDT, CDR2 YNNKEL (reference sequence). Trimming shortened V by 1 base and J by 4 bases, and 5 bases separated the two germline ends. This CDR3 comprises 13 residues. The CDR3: CASSQGENQPQHF. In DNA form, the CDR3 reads TGTGCCAGCAGCCAAGGGGAGAATCAGCCCCAGCATTTT.

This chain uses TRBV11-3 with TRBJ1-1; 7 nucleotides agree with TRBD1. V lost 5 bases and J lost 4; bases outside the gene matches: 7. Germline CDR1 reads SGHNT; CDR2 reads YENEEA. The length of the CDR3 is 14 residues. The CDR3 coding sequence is TGTGCCAGCAGCCGAGGGGGCGGGAGCACTGAAGCTTTCTTT. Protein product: CASSRGGGSTEAFF. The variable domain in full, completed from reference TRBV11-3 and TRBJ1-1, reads EAGVVQSPRYKIIEKKQPVAFWCNPISGHNTLYWYLQNLGQGPELLIRYENEEAVDDSQLPKDRFSAERLKGVDSTLKIQPAELGDSAVYLCASSRGGGSTEAFFGQGTRLTVV.

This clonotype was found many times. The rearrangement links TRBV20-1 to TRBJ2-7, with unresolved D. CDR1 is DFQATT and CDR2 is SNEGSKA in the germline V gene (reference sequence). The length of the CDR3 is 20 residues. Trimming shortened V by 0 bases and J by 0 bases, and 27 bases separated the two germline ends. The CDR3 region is CSAREVDLIRACLSSYEQYV. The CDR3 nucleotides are TGCAGTGCTAGAGAGGTAGATCTGATCCGGGCTTGTTTGAGCTCCTACGAGCAGTACGTC.

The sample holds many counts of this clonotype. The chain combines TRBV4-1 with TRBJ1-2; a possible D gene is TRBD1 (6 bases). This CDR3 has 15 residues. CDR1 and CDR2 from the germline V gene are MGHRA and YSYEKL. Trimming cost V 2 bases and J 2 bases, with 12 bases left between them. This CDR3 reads CASSQPNGGNYGYTF. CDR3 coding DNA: TGCGCCAGCAGCCAACCCAACGGGGGCAACTATGGCTACACCTTC.

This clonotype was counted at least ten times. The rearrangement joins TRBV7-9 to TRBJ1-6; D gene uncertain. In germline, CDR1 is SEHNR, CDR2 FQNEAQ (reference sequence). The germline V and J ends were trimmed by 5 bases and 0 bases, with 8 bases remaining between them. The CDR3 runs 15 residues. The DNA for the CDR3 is TGTGCCAGCAGCGTTAGTAACTCCTATAATTCACCCCTCCACTTT. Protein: CASSVSNSYNSPLHF.

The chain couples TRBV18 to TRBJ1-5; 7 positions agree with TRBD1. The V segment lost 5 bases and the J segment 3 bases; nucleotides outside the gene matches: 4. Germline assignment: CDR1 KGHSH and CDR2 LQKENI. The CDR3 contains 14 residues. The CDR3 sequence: CASSEQGNNQPQHF. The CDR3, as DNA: TGTGCCAGCTCAGAACAGGGGAACAATCAGCCCCAGCATTTT.

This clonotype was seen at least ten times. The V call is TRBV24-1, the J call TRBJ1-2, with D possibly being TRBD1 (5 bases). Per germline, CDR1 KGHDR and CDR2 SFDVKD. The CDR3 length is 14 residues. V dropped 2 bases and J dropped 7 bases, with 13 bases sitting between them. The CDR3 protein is CATSDSGQGRGYTF. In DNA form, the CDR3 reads TGTGCCACCAGTGATTCCGGACAAGGACGTGGCTACACCTTC.

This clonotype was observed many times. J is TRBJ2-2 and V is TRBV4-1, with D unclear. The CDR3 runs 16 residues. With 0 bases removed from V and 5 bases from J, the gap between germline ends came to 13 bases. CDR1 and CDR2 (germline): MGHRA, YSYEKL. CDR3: CASSQESPYWTGELFF. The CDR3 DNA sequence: TGCGCCAGCAGCCAAGAGTCCCCCTACTGGACCGGGGAGCTGTTTTTT.

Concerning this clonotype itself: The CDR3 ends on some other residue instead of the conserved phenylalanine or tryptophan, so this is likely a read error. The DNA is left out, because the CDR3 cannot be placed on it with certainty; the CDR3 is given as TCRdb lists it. CDR3: CASRREGAGGYTFGS. The chain has TRBV7-2 and TRBJ1-6. Germline CDR1 reads SGHTA; CDR2 reads FQGNSA. A total of 15 residues make up the CDR3, ends included.

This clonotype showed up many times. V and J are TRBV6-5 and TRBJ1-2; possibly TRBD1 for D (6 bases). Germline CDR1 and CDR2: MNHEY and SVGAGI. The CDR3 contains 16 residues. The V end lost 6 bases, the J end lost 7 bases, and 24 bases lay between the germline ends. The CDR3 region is CASRTAGARRLSGYTF. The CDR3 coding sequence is TGTGCCAGCAGGACGGCGGGGGCCCGCCGTTTAAGTGGCTACACCTTC.

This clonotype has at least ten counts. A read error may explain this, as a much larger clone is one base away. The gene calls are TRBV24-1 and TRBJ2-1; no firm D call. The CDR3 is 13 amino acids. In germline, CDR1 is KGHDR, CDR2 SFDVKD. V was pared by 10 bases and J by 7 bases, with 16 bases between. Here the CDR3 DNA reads TGTGCCACGCCTGTGCTACAGCCTAATGAGCAGTTCTTC. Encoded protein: CATPVLQPNEQFF.

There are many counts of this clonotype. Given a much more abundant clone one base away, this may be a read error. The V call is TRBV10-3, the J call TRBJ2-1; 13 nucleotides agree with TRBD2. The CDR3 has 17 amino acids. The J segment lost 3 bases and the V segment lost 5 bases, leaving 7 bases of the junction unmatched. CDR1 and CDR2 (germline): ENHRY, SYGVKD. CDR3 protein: CAISSSGLAGVYNEQFF. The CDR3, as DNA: TGTGCCATCAGTTCTTCAGGACTAGCGGGGGTCTACAATGAGCAGTTCTTC.

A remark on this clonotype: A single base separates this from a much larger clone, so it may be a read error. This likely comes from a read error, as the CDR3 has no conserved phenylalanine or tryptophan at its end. CDR3 DNA: TGTGCCAGCAGCCCAGTGGGGTCGTATGGCTACACCATC. It translates to CASSPVGSYGYTI. The rearrangement uses TRBV6-7 and TRBJ1-2; D not certain. TRBV6-7 is identified as an open reading frame with a role that is uncertain. This CDR3 region has 13 residues. Trimming removed 6 bases at V and 5 bases at J, with 13 bases between.

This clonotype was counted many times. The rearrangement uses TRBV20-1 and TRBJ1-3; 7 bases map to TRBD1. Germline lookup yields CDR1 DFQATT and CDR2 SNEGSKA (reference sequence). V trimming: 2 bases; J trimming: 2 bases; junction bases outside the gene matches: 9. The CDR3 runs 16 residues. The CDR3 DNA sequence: TGCAGTGCTAGACCAGGACAGGTATCTGCTGGAAACACCATATATTTT. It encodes CSARPGQVSAGNTIYF.

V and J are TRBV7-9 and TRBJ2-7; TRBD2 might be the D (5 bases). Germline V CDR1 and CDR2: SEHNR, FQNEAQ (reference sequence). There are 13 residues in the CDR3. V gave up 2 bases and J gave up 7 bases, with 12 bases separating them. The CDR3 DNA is TGTGCCAGCAGCTTAACGGGCGCGGGTGAGCAGTACTTC. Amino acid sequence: CASSLTGAGEQYF.

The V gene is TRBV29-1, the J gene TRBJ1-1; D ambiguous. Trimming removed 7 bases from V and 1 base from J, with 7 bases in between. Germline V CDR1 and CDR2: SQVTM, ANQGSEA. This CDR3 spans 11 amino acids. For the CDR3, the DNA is TGCAGCGGACGGAGGAACACTGAAGCTTTCTTT. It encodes CSGRRNTEAFF.

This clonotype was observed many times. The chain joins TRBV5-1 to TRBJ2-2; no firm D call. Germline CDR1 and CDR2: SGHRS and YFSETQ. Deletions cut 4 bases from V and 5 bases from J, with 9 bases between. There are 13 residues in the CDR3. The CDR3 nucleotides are TGCGCCAGCAGCAGAGGTAGTACCGGGGAGCTGTTTTTT. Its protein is CASSRGSTGELFF.

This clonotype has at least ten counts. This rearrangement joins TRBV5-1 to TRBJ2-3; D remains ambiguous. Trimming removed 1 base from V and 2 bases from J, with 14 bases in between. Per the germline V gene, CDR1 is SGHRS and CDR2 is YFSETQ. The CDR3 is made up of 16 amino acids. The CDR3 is CASSLLGQAYTDTQYF. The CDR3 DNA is TGCGCCAGCAGCTTGTTGGGCCAGGCCTACACAGATACGCAGTATTTT.

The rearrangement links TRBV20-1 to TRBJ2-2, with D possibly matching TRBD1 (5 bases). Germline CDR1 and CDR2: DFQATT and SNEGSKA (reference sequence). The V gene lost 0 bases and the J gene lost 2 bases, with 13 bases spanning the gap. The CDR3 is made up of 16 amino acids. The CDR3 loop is CSARDPGSGNTGELFF. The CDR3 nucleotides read TGCAGTGCTAGAGATCCAGGGTCTGGAAACACCGGGGAGCTGTTTTTT.

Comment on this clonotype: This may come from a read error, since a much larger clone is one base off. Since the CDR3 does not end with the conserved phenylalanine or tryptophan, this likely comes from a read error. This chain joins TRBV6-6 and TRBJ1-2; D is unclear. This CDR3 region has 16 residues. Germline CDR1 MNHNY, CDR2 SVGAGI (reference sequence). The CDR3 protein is CASSHSGAEGPNGYTL. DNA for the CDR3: TGTGCCAGCAGTCACTCGGGAGCGGAGGGCCCGAATGGCTACACCCTC.

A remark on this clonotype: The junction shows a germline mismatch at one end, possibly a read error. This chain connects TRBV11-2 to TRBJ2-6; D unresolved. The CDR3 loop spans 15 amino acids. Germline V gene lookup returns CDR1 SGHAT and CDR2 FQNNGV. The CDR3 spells CASGPDISGANVLTF. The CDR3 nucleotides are TGTGCCAGCGGACCAGATATCTCTGGAGCCAACGTCCTGACTTTC.

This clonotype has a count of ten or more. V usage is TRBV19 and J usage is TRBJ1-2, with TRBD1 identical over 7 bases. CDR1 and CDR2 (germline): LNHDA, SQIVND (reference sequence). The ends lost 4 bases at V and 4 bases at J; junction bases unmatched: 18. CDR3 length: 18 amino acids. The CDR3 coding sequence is TGTGCCAGTAGTACAAGACAGGGTCGGGCCGCGGTCGGCTATGGCTACACCTTC. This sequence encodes CASSTRQGRAAVGYGYTF.

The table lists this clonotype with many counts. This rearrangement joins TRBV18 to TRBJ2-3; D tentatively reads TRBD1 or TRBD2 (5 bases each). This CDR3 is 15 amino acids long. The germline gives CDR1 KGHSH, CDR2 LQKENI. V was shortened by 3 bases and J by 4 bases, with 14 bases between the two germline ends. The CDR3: CASSPSGTEADTQYF. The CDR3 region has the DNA TGTGCCAGCTCACCTTCCGGGACCGAAGCAGATACGCAGTATTTT.

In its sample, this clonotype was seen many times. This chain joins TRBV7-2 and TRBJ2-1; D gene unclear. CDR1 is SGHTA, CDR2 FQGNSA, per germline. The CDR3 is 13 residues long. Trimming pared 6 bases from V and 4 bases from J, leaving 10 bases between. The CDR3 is CASSFDTYNEQFF. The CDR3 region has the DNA TGTGCCAGCAGTTTCGACACTTACAATGAGCAGTTCTTC. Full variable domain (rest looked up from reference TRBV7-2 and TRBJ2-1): GAGVSQSPSNKVTEKGKDVELRCDPISGHTALYWYRQSLGQGLEFLIYFQGNSAPDKSGLPSDRFSAERTGGSVSTLTIQRTQQEDSAVYLCASSFDTYNEQFFGPGTRLTVL.